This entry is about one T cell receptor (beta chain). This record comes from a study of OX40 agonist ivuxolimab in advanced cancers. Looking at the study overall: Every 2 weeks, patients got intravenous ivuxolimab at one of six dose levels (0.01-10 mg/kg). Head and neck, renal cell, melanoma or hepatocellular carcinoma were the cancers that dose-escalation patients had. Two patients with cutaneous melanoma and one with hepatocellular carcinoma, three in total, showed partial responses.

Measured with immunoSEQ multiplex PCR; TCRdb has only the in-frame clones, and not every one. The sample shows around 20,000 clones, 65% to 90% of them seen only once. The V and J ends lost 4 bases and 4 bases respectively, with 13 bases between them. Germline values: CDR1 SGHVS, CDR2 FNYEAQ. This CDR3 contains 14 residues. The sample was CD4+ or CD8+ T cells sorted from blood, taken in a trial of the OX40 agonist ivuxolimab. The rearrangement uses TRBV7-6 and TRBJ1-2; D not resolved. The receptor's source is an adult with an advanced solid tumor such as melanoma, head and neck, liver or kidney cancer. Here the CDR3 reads CASSSSSAAYGYTF. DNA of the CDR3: TGTGCCAGCAGCTCCTCATCGGCCGCCTATGGCTACACCTTC.